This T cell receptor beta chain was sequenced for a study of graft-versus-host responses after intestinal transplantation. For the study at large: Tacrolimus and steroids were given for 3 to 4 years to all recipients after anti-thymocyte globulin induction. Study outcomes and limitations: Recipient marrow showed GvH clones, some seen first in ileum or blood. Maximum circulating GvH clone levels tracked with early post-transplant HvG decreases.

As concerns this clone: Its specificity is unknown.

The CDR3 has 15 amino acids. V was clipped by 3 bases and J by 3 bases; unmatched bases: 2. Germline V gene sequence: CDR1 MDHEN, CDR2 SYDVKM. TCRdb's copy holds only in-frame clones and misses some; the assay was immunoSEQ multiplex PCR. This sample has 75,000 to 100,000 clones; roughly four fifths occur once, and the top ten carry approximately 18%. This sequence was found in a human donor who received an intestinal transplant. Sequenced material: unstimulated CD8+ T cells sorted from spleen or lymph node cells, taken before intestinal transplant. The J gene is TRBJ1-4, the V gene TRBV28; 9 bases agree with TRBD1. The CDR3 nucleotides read TGTGCCAGCAGTTTCTGGGACAGGGCTAATGAAAAACTGTTTTTT. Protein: CASSFWDRANEKLFF.